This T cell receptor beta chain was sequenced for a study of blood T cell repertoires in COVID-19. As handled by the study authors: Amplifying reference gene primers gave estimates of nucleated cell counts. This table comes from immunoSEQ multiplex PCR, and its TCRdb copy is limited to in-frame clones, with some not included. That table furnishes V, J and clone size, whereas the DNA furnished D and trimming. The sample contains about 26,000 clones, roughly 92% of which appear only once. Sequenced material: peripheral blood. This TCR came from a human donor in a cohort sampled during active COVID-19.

The CDR3 DNA follows: TGTGCCAGCAGTGACTTGGAGTCCTCAGGGAATGAGCAGTTCTTC. Translated: CASSDLESSGNEQFF. The chain uses TRBV2 and TRBJ2-1, with TRBD1 as a possible D gene (5 bases). The CDR3 sequence is 15 residues long. CDR1 and CDR2 (germline): SNHLY, FYNNEI. The germline V and J ends were trimmed by 3 bases and 7 bases, with 16 bases remaining between them.